What follows are 13 T cell receptor beta chains derived from one specimen sequenced in a study of blood T cell repertoires in COVID-19. The method was immunoSEQ multiplex PCR; TCRdb's version includes in-frame clones alone and lacks a portion of them. Of about 73,000 clones in the sample, about 80% were seen once. The material sequenced was peripheral blood. The receptors stem from a human donor in a cohort sampled during active COVID-19.

The CDR3 region is CASSSRSANYGYTF. For the CDR3, the DNA is TGTGCCAGCAGTTCCCGCTCGGCTAACTATGGCTACACCTTC. The chain recombines TRBV28 with TRBJ1-2; D is unresolved. This CDR3 is 14 amino acids long. Between the trimmed V and J ends, which lost 4 bases and 0 bases, there was a span of 9 bases. The germline CDR1 and CDR2 sequences are MDHEN and SYDVKM.

The chain combines TRBV7-2 with TRBJ1-5, with TRBD1 identical over 8 bases. Losses at the gene ends were 6 bases for V and 7 bases for J; bases not matched to a gene: 5. CDR1 and CDR2 (germline): SGHTA, FQGNSA. This CDR3 region has 13 residues. The CDR3 reads CASSTRGQQPQHF. The CDR3 DNA reads TGTGCCAGCAGTACCAGGGGGCAACAGCCCCAGCATTTT. Looking up the rest from reference TRBV7-2 and TRBJ1-5 gives the full variable domain: GAGVSQSPSNKVTEKGKDVELRCDPISGHTALYWYRQSLGQGLEFLIYFQGNSAPDKSGLPSDRFSAERTGGSVSTLTIQRTQQEDSAVYLCASSTRGQQPQHFGDGTRLSIL.

The chain is built from TRBV6-5 and TRBJ1-4; no clear D. V was shortened by 2 bases and J by 0 bases, with 10 bases between the two germline ends. Germline assignment: CDR1 MNHEY and CDR2 SVGAGI. This CDR3 contains 16 residues. The CDR3 here is CASSYLRPSTNEKLFF. The CDR3 bases are TGTGCCAGCAGTTACCTTCGTCCTTCAACTAATGAAAAACTGTTTTTT.

As concerns this clone: At one end the junction does not follow the germline gene, possibly because of a read error. The chain joins TRBV7-7 to TRBJ2-2; D is perhaps TRBD1 (6 bases). The CDR3 is 13 amino acids. Germline V gene data show CDR1 as SSHAT and CDR2 as FNYEAQ (reference sequence). The CDR3 here is CASSLQGDRELFF. For the CDR3, the DNA is TGTGCTAGCAGCTTACAGGGTGACAGGGAGCTGTTTTTT.

This rearrangement joins TRBV7-3 to TRBJ2-2; 9 bases are a match to TRBD2. This CDR3 comprises 16 residues. With V trimmed by 5 bases and J by 0 bases, 4 bases remained unmatched. Germline V gives CDR1 SGHTA, CDR2 FQGTGA. The CDR3 reads CASSPTSGPNTGELFF. The CDR3 DNA sequence: TGTGCCAGCAGCCCAACTAGCGGGCCGAACACCGGGGAGCTGTTTTTT.

The J gene is TRBJ2-1, the V gene TRBV6-2 or TRBV6-3; 9 bases map to TRBD2. The J segment lost 7 bases and the V segment lost 2 bases, leaving 9 bases of the junction unmatched. CDR3 length equals 16 residues. Germline V lookup: CDR1 MNHEY, CDR2 SVGEGT. The CDR3 DNA follows: TGTGCCAGCAGTTACGGGCGGGGGGGCTTAAATAATGAGCAGTTCTTC. It encodes CASSYGRGGLNNEQFF.

The gene calls are TRBV5-6 and TRBJ1-1; 7 positions agree with TRBD1. V lost 3 bases, J lost 12 bases, and 5 bases stayed unmatched. Germline CDR1 is SGHDT and CDR2 is YYEEEE. This CDR3 has 11 amino acids. In DNA, the CDR3 is TGTGCCAGCAGCTCTACAGGGGATCCTTTCTTT. This codes for CASSSTGDPFF.

This chain uses TRBV5-4 with TRBJ1-4; TRBD1 aligns across 11 bases. Germline loops: CDR1 SGHNT, CDR2 YYREEE (reference sequence). Trimming took 4 bases from V and 7 from J; bases not matched to a gene: 3. CDR3 length: 14 amino acids. CDR3 sequence (DNA): TGTGCCAGCAGCGAGGGACAGGGGGGTGAAAAACTGTTTTTT. The encoded protein is CASSEGQGGEKLFF.

This chain connects TRBV27 to TRBJ1-1; 7 bases line up with TRBD1. The length of the CDR3 is 13 residues. V shed 5 bases and J 5 bases; nucleotides not matched to a gene: 5. Germline-derived CDR1 and CDR2 are MNHEY and SMNVEV (reference sequence). CDR3 bases: TGTGCCAGCAGTCAGGGGGGTTGGACTGAAGCTTTCTTT. Translating it yields CASSQGGWTEAFF.

V gene TRBV4-3 combines with J gene TRBJ1-1; D perhaps matches TRBD1 (6 bases). The CDR3 is 15 amino acids. V was cut by 9 bases and J by 0 bases, with 17 bases left in between. CDR1 LGHNA and CDR2 YSLEER come from the germline V gene. As DNA, the CDR3 is TGCGCCAGAAACATTGGGGACACAGTGAACACTGAAGCTTTCTTT. Translation gives CARNIGDTVNTEAFF.

The chain uses TRBV4-1 and TRBJ1-1; the D is unclear. CDR1 and CDR2 from the germline V gene are MGHRA and YSYEKL. CDR3 length equals 14 residues. V was shortened by 0 bases and J by 1 base, with 6 bases between the two germline ends. DNA of the CDR3: TGCGCCAGCAGCCAAGATGAGGGGAACACTGAAGCTTTCTTT. It specifies CASSQDEGNTEAFF.

This rearrangement joins TRBV12-3 or TRBV12-4 to TRBJ2-1; the match to TRBD1 covers 7 bases. This CDR3 region has 13 residues. V was pared by 9 bases and J by 5 bases, with 7 bases of the junction left unmatched. The CDR3 DNA is TGTGCCAGTAGTGGGGACAGCGACAATGAGCAGTTCTTC. It specifies CASSGDSDNEQFF.

This clone appeared once. The chain has TRBV9 and TRBJ1-1; D is uncertain. Per germline, CDR1 SGDLS and CDR2 YYNGEE. Deletions cut 2 bases from V and 1 base from J, with 12 bases between. This CDR3 is built from 15 residues. Written as DNA, the CDR3 is TGTGCCAGCAGCGTGTACAGTGCCGCGAACACTGAAGCTTTCTTT. Its translation: CASSVYSAANTEAFF.